The rows below give T cell receptor beta chains drawn from one sample of a study of human T cells and chemical hapten exposure. One entry per CDR3 protein results from TCRdb running MiXCR on the RACE reads. Of some 400,000 distinct CDR3 sequences in the sample, 4% to 5.5% were seen once. Specimen: whole blood, collected in connection with sensitization to the hapten diphenylcyclopropenone (DPC). The receptor set was obtained from a woman aged 45-59 years with alopecia areata. Some clones in this sample may be carry-over from other donors' samples. CDR3s include the opening cysteine and the closing phenylalanine or tryptophan. Each record gives: clone size, D gene, V gene, J gene, CDR3 DNA, CDR3 protein. A D gene is named only where the DNA matches it firmly. Some rows mark clone size as missing; the rest say once, few, many or name a class of expanded clone.

size: many; D: TRBD2; V: TRBV7-2; J: TRBJ2-5; DNA: TGTGCCAGCAGCTTAGGCCAGCGGGAGATGGGGACCCAGTACTTC; CDR3: CASSLGQREMGTQYF
size: -; D: TRBD1; V: TRBV27; J: TRBJ1-1; DNA: TGTGCCAGCAGTTTATATGGGCAGGGGGGAAACACTGAAGCTTTCTTT; CDR3: CASSLYGQGGNTEAFF
size: few; D: TRBD1; V: TRBV7-6; J: TRBJ2-5; DNA: TGTGCCAGCACAAGGACAGGGCCACAAGAGACCCAGTACTTC; CDR3: CASTRTGPQETQYF
size: -; D: -; V: TRBV29-1; J: TRBJ1-1; DNA: TGCAGCGCCACGCACGAGGGAGGGAGAACTGAAGCTTTCTTT; CDR3: CSATHEGGRTEAFF
size: few; D: -; V: TRBV12-3/TRBV12-4; J: TRBJ1-4; DNA: TGTGCCAGCACTCAGGGAGTCCTTACTAATGAAAAACTGTTTTTT; CDR3: CASTQGVLTNEKLFF
size: -; D: TRBD2; V: TRBV27; J: TRBJ2-5; DNA: TGTGCCAGCAGTCCCACAGCGGGGGGCCCGGGGGCCCAGTACTTC; CDR3: CASSPTAGGPGAQYF
size: many; D: -; V: TRBV3-1; J: TRBJ2-7; DNA: TGTGCCAGCAGCCAAGATCTAGATAGATACTACGAGCAGTACTTC; CDR3: CASSQDLDRYYEQYF
size: many; D: -; V: TRBV29-1; J: TRBJ2-3; DNA: TGCAGCGCCTTGAGCGGGAGCACAGATACGCAGTATTTT; CDR3: CSALSGSTDTQYF
size: many; D: -; V: TRBV11-2; J: TRBJ1-2; DNA: TGTGCCAGCAGCTTAGAACCGGGTGGCTATGGCTACACCTTC; CDR3: CASSLEPGGYGYTF
size: many; D: TRBD1; V: TRBV7-2; J: TRBJ2-3; DNA: TGTGCCAGCAGCTTTACAGGGGATGCAGATACGCAGTATTTT; CDR3: CASSFTGDADTQYF
size: many; D: -; V: TRBV7-2; J: TRBJ2-5; DNA: TGTGCCAGCAGCTTCCGGTACCAAGAGACCCAGTACTTC; CDR3: CASSFRYQETQYF
size: many; D: TRBD2; V: TRBV12-3/TRBV12-4; J: TRBJ2-1; DNA: TGTGCCAGCAGTTTTGGCGGGGGGGCGAATGAGCAGTTCTTC; CDR3: CASSFGGGANEQFF
size: -; D: TRBD1; V: TRBV5-4; J: TRBJ2-5; DNA: TGTGCCAGCTCCGACAGGGTTCTACAGACCCAGTACTTC; CDR3: CASSDRVLQTQYF
size: few; D: TRBD1; V: TRBV18; J: TRBJ2-3; DNA: TGTGCCAGCTCACGAACCGGGACAGGGGGCTTCACAGATACGCAGTATTTT; CDR3: CASSRTGTGGFTDTQYF
size: many; D: TRBD1; V: TRBV7-9; J: TRBJ1-1; DNA: TGTGCCAGCAGCTTACTGGAGGGGGCGCCTGAAGCTTTCTTT; CDR3: CASSLLEGAPEAFF
size: -; D: -; V: TRBV5-1; J: TRBJ1-4; DNA: TGCGCCAGCAAGGATGCCGCGGGTGAAAAACTGTTTTTT; CDR3: CASKDAAGEKLFF
size: -; D: -; V: TRBV12-3/TRBV12-4; J: TRBJ1-6; DNA: TGTGCCAGCAGTTTCGCGCAGGGGAGTTCACCCCTCCACTTT; CDR3: CASSFAQGSSPLHF
size: many; D: -; V: TRBV29-1; J: TRBJ1-1; DNA: TGCAGCGTTGGGGGAGTGGAAGCTTTCTTT; CDR3: CSVGGVEAFF
size: few; D: -; V: TRBV12-3/TRBV12-4; J: TRBJ2-2; DNA: TGTGCCAGCAGTTTCGGAAAGGGCGACACCGGGGAGCTGTTTTTT; CDR3: CASSFGKGDTGELFF
size: many; D: -; V: TRBV6-5; J: TRBJ1-2; DNA: TGTGCCAGCACCCAACTCCCGGGAACCACCGGCTACACCTTC; CDR3: CASTQLPGTTGYTF
size: -; D: TRBD1; V: TRBV7-8; J: TRBJ1-1; DNA: TGTGCCAACAGCTTAGAAGGGACAGCCATGAACACTGAAGCTTTCTTT; CDR3: CANSLEGTAMNTEAFF
size: few; D: TRBD1; V: TRBV6-2/TRBV6-3; J: TRBJ1-6; DNA: TGTGCCAGCACCTCCCGGCCGGGACAGGGCCCTTCACCCCTCCACTTT; CDR3: CASTSRPGQGPSPLHF